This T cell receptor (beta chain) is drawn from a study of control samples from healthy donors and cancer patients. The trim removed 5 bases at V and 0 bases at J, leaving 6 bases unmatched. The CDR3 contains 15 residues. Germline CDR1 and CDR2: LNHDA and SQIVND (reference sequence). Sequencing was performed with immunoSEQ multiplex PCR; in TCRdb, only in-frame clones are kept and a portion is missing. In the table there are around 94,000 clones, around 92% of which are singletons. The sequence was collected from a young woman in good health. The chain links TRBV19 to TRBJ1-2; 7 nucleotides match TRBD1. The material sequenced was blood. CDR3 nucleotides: TGTGCCAGTAGTTCAACAGGGGATGCTAACTATGGCTACACCTTC. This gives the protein CASSSTGDANYGYTF.